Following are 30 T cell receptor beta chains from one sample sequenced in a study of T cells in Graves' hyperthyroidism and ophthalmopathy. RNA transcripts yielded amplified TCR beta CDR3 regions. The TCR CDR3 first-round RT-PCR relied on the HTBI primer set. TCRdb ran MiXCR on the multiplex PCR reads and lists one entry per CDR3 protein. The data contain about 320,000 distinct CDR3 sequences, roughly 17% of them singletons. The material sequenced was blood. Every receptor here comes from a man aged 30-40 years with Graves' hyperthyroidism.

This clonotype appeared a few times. DNA for the CDR3: TGTGCCACCAGTAAAGGGGGCGGAAGGTACAATGAGCAGTTCTTC. Its translation is CATSKGGGRYNEQFF. This chain joins TRBV24-1 and TRBJ2-1, with 7 bases matching TRBD1. Germline lookup yields CDR1 KGHDR and CDR2 SFDVKD. The V gene end was trimmed by 6 bases and the J gene end by 4 bases; junction bases not matched to a gene: 8. The CDR3 length is 15 residues.

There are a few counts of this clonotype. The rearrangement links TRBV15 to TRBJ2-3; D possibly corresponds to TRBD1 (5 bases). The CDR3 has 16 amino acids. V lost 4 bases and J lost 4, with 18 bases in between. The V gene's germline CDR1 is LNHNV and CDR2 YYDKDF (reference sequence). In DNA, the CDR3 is TGTGCCACCAGCACCGACAACAGGTTCGGCCCAGATACGCAGTATTTT. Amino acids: CATSTDNRFGPDTQYF. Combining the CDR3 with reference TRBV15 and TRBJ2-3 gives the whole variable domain DAMVIQNPRYQVTQFGKPVTLSCSQTLNHNVMYWYQQKSSQAPKLLFHYYDKDFNNEADTPDNFQSRRPNTSFCFLDIRSPGLGDTAMYLCATSTDNRFGPDTQYFGPGTRLTVL.

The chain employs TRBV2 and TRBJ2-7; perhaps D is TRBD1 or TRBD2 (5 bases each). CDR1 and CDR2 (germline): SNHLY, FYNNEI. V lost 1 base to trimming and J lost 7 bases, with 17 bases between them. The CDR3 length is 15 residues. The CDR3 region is CASSEDRMGTGEQYF. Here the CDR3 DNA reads TGTGCCAGCAGTGAAGACAGGATGGGAACGGGAGAGCAGTACTTC.

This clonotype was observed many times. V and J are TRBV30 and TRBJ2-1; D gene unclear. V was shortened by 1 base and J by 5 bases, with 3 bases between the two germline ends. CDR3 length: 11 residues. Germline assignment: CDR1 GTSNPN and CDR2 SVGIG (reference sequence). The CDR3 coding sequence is TGTGCCTGGAGTGGAAACAATGAGCAGTTCTTC. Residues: CAWSGNNEQFF.

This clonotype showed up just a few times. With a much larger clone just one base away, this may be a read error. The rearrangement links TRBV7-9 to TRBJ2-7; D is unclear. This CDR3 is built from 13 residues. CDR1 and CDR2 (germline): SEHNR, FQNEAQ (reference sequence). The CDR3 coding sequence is TGTGCCAGCAGCACAACCTTTACCTACGGGCAGTACTTC. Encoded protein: CASSTTFTYGQYF.

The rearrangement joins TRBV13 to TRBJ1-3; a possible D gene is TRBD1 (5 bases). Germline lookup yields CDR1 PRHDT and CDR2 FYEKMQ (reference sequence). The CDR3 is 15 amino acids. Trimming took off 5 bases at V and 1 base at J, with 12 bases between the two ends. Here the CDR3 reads CASSPGGGSGNTIYF. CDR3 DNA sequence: TGTGCCAGCAGCCCTGGGGGGGGGTCTGGAAACACCATATATTTT.

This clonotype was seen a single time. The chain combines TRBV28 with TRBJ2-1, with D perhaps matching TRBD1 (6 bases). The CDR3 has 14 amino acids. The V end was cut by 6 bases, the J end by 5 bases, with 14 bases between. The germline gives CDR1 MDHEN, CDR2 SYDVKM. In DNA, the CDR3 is TGTGCCAGCAGCCCAGGGGAGTTCCACAATGAGCAGTTCTTC. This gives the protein CASSPGEFHNEQFF.

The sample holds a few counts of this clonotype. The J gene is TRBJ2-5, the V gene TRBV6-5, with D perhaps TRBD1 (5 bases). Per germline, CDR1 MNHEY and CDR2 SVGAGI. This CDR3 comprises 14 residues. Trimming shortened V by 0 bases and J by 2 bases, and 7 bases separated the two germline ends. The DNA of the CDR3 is TGTGCCAGCAGTTACTCGACAGCACAAGAGACCCAGTACTTC. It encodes CASSYSTAQETQYF.

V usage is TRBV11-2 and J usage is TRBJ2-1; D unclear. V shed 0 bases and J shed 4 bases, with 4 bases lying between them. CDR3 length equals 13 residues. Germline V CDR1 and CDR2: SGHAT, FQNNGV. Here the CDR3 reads CASSLDVYNEQFF. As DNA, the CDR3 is TGTGCCAGCAGCTTAGACGTGTACAATGAGCAGTTCTTC.

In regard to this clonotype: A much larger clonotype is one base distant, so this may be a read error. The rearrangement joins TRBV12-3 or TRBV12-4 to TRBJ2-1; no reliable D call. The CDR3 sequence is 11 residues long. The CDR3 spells CACLRNNVQFF. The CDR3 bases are TGTGCATGTTTGCGGAACAATGTGCAGTTCTTC.

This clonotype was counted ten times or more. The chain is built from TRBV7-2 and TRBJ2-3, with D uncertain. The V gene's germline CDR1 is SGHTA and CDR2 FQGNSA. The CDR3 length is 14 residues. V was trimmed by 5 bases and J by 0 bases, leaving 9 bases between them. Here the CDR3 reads CASSPSTSTDTQYF. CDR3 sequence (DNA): TGTGCCAGCAGCCCTTCGACTAGCACAGATACGCAGTATTTT.

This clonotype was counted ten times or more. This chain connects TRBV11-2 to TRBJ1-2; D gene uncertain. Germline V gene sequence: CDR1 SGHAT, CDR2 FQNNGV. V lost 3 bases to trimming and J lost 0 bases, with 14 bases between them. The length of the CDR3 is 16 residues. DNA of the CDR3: TGTGCCAGCAGCTTCGATTTCGCCGTGGCTAACTATGGCTACACCTTC. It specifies CASSFDFAVANYGYTF.

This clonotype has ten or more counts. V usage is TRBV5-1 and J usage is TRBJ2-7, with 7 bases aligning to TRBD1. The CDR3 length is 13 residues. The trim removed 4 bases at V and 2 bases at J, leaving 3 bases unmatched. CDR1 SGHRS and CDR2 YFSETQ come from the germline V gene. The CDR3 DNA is TGCGCCAGCAGCACGGGACAGACCTACGAGCAGTACTTC. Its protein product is CASSTGQTYEQYF.

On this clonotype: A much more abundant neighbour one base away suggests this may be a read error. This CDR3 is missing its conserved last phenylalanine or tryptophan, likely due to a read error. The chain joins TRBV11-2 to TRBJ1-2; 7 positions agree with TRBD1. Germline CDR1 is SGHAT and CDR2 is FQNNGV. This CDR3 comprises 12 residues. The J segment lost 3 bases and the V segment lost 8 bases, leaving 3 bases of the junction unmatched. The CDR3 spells CASYDRDYGYTC. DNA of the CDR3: TGTGCCAGCTATGACAGGGACTATGGCTACACCTGC.

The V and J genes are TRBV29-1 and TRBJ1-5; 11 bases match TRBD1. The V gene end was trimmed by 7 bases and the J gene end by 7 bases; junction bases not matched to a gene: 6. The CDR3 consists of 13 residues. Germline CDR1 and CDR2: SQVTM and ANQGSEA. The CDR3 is CSAGQGVGQPQHF. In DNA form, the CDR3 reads TGCAGCGCGGGACAGGGGGTGGGACAGCCCCAGCATTTT.

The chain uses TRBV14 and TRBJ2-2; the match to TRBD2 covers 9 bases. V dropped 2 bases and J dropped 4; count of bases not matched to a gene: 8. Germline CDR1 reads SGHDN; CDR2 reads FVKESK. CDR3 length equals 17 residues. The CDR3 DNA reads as TGTGCCAGCAGCCAAAAACCTAGCGGGATTCTCACCGGGGAGCTGTTTTTT. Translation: CASSQKPSGILTGELFF.

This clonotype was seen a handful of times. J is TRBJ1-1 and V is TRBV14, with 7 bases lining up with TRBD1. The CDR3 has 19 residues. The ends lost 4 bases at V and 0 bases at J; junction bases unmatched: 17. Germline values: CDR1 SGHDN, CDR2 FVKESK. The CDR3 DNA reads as TGTGCCAGCAGCCGGCCAGACAGGGAAGTTAGGAAGATGAACACTGAAGCTTTCTTT. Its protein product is CASSRPDREVRKMNTEAFF.

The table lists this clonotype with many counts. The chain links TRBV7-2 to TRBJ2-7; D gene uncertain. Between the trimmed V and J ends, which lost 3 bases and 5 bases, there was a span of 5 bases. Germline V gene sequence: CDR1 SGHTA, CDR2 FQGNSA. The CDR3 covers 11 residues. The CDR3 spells CASSFMDEQYF. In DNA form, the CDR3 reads TGTGCCAGCAGCTTTATGGACGAGCAGTACTTC. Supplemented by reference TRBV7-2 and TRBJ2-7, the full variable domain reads GAGVSQSPSNKVTEKGKDVELRCDPISGHTALYWYRQSLGQGLEFLIYFQGNSAPDKSGLPSDRFSAERTGGSVSTLTIQRTQQEDSAVYLCASSFMDEQYFGPGTRLTVT.

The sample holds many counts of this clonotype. CDR3 in amino acids: CASSDRGVYEQYF. CDR3 DNA: TGCGCCAGCAGCGACAGGGGAGTATACGAGCAGTACTTC. V gene TRBV5-1 combines with J gene TRBJ2-7; TRBD1 aligns across 8 bases. Unmatched junction bases numbered 4, after V lost 4 bases and J lost 4 bases. This CDR3 has 13 amino acids. Germline CDR1 SGHRS, CDR2 YFSETQ.

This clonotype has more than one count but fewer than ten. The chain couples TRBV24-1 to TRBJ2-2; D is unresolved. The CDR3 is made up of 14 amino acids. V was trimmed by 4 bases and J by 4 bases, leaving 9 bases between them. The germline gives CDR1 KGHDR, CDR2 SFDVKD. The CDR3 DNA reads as TGTGCCACCAGTGACTCAAAGTTCACCGGGGAGCTGTTTTTT. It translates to CATSDSKFTGELFF.

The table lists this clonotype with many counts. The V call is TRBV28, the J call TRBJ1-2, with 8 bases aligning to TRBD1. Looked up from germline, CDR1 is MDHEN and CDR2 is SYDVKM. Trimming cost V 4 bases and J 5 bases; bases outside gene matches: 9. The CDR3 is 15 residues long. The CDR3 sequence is CASSSTGGKGYGYTF. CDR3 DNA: TGTGCCAGCAGTTCCACAGGGGGGAAAGGGTATGGCTACACCTTC.

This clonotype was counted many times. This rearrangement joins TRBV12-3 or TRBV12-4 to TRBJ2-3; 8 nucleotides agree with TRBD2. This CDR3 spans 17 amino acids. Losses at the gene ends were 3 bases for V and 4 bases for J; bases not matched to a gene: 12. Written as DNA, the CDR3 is TGTGCCAGCAGTTTCCCCTCATCAAGCGGGAGCCCAGATACGCAGTATTTT. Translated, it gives CASSFPSSSGSPDTQYF.

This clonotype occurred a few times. CDR3 protein: CAIRGHQNTEAFF. Written as DNA, the CDR3 is TGTGCCATCAGGGGACACCAGAACACTGAAGCTTTCTTT. This chain connects TRBV10-3 to TRBJ1-1, with TRBD1 as a possible D gene (6 bases). V lost 6 bases and J lost 1, with 9 bases in between. Germline assignment: CDR1 ENHRY and CDR2 SYGVKD. The CDR3 has 13 residues.

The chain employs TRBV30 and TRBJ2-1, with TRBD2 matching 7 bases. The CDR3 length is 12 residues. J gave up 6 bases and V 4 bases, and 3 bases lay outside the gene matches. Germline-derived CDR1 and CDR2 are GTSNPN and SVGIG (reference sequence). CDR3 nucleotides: TGTGCCTGGAATGGGGGGGGCAATGAGCAGTTCTTC. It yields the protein CAWNGGGNEQFF.

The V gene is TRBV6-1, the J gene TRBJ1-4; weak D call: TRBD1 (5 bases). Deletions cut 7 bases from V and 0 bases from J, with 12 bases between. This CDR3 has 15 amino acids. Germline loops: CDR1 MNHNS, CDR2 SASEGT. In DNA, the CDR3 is TGTGCCAGCACTCGGGACGCCGCAACTAATGAAAAACTGTTTTTT. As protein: CASTRDAATNEKLFF.

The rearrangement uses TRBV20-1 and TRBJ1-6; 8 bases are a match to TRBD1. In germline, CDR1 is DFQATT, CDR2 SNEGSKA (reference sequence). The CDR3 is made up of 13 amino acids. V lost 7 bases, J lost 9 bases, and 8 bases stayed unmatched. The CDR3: CSVLDRDFSPLHF. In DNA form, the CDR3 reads TGCAGTGTCCTGGACAGGGATTTTTCACCCCTCCACTTT.

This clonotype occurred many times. CDR3 DNA sequence: TGCGCCAGCACCGTTGCCGGGACTTCTTTCGACGAGCAGTACTTC. Residues: CASTVAGTSFDEQYF. The gene calls are TRBV5-1 and TRBJ2-7, with TRBD2 as a possible D gene (6 bases). Germline CDR1 is SGHRS and CDR2 is YFSETQ. V lost 6 bases and J lost 5, with 21 bases in between. The CDR3 sequence is 15 residues long.

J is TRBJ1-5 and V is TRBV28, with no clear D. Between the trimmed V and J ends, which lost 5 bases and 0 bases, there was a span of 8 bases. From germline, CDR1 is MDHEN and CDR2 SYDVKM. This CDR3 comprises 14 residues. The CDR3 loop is CASSVDFSNQPQHF. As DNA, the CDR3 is TGTGCCAGCAGTGTGGACTTTAGCAATCAGCCCCAGCATTTT.

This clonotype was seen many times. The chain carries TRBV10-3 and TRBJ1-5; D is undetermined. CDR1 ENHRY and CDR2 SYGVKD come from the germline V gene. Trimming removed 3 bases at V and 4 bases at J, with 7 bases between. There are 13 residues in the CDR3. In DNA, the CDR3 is TGTGCCATCAGTGAAGCAGCTAATCAGCCCCAGCATTTT. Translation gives CAISEAANQPQHF.

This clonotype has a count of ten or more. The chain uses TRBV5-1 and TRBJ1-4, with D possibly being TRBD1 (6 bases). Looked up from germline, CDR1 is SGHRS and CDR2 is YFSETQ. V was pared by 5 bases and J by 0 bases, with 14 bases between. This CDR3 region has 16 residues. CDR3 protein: CASRTTGTSTNEKLFF. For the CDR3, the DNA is TGCGCCAGCAGAACTACAGGGACCTCAACTAATGAAAAACTGTTTTTT.